This T cell receptor beta chain was sequenced in a study of T cells in Graves' hyperthyroidism and ophthalmopathy. Background on the study: Sampling of peripheral blood happened at initial diagnosis, prior to any treatment. Study-level findings and limits: Stable hyperthyroidism was told apart from ophthalmopathy by a model built on 13 V-J features.

Trimming took 4 bases from V and 3 from J, leaving 12 bases between them. The CDR3 runs to 15 residues. Germline V gene lookup returns CDR1 LGHDT and CDR2 YNNKEL (reference sequence). Newly diagnosed hyperthyroidism, duration under 2 months, in patients aged 18 to 65. Patients with uncontrolled infections, other autoimmune diseases, pregnancy or lactation were excluded. The TCR beta CDR3 regions underwent amplification using RNA transcripts as the source. The HTBI primer set served for first-round RT-PCR of the TCR CDR3. In TCRdb, the multiplex PCR reads were re-called with MiXCR into one record per CDR3 protein. The sample shows about 690,000 distinct CDR3 sequences, about 18% of them seen only once. A word on this clonotype: Antigen: not known.

Sequencing used blood. This rearrangement joins TRBV3-1 to TRBJ1-4, with D perhaps matching TRBD1 (5 bases). The clonotype comes from a man in his fifties with Graves' hyperthyroidism. CDR3 DNA: TGTGCCAGCAGCCCTTCAGACAGATCTAATGAAAAACTGTTTTTT. Amino acid sequence: CASSPSDRSNEKLFF.